The clone carrying this TCR beta chain appeared a single time. Its antigen is still unknown. Clones were sequenced by immunoSEQ multiplex PCR, and TCRdb holds only the in-frame ones, with some missing. The sample lists roughly 21,000 clones; around 87% were seen once. This entry belongs to a study of chemoradiotherapy in HPV16-positive cancers. Study conclusions and caveats: Candidate HPV-specific clones and E7-related TCR motifs grew in tumor during treatment.

CDR3 size: 15 residues. Germline V gene sequence: CDR1 SGHDT, CDR2 YYEEEE. Trimming cost V 2 bases and J 4 bases; bases outside gene matches: 4. The receptor's source is a human donor with HPV-associated anogenital cancer. The rearrangement links TRBV5-6 to TRBJ2-7; 12 bases match TRBD2. The sample in question was blood, obtained from a patient who underwent chemoradiotherapy. DNA for the CDR3: TGTGCCAGCAGCTTCGGACTAGCGGGAAATTACGAGCAGTACTTC. Encoded protein: CASSFGLAGNYEQYF.